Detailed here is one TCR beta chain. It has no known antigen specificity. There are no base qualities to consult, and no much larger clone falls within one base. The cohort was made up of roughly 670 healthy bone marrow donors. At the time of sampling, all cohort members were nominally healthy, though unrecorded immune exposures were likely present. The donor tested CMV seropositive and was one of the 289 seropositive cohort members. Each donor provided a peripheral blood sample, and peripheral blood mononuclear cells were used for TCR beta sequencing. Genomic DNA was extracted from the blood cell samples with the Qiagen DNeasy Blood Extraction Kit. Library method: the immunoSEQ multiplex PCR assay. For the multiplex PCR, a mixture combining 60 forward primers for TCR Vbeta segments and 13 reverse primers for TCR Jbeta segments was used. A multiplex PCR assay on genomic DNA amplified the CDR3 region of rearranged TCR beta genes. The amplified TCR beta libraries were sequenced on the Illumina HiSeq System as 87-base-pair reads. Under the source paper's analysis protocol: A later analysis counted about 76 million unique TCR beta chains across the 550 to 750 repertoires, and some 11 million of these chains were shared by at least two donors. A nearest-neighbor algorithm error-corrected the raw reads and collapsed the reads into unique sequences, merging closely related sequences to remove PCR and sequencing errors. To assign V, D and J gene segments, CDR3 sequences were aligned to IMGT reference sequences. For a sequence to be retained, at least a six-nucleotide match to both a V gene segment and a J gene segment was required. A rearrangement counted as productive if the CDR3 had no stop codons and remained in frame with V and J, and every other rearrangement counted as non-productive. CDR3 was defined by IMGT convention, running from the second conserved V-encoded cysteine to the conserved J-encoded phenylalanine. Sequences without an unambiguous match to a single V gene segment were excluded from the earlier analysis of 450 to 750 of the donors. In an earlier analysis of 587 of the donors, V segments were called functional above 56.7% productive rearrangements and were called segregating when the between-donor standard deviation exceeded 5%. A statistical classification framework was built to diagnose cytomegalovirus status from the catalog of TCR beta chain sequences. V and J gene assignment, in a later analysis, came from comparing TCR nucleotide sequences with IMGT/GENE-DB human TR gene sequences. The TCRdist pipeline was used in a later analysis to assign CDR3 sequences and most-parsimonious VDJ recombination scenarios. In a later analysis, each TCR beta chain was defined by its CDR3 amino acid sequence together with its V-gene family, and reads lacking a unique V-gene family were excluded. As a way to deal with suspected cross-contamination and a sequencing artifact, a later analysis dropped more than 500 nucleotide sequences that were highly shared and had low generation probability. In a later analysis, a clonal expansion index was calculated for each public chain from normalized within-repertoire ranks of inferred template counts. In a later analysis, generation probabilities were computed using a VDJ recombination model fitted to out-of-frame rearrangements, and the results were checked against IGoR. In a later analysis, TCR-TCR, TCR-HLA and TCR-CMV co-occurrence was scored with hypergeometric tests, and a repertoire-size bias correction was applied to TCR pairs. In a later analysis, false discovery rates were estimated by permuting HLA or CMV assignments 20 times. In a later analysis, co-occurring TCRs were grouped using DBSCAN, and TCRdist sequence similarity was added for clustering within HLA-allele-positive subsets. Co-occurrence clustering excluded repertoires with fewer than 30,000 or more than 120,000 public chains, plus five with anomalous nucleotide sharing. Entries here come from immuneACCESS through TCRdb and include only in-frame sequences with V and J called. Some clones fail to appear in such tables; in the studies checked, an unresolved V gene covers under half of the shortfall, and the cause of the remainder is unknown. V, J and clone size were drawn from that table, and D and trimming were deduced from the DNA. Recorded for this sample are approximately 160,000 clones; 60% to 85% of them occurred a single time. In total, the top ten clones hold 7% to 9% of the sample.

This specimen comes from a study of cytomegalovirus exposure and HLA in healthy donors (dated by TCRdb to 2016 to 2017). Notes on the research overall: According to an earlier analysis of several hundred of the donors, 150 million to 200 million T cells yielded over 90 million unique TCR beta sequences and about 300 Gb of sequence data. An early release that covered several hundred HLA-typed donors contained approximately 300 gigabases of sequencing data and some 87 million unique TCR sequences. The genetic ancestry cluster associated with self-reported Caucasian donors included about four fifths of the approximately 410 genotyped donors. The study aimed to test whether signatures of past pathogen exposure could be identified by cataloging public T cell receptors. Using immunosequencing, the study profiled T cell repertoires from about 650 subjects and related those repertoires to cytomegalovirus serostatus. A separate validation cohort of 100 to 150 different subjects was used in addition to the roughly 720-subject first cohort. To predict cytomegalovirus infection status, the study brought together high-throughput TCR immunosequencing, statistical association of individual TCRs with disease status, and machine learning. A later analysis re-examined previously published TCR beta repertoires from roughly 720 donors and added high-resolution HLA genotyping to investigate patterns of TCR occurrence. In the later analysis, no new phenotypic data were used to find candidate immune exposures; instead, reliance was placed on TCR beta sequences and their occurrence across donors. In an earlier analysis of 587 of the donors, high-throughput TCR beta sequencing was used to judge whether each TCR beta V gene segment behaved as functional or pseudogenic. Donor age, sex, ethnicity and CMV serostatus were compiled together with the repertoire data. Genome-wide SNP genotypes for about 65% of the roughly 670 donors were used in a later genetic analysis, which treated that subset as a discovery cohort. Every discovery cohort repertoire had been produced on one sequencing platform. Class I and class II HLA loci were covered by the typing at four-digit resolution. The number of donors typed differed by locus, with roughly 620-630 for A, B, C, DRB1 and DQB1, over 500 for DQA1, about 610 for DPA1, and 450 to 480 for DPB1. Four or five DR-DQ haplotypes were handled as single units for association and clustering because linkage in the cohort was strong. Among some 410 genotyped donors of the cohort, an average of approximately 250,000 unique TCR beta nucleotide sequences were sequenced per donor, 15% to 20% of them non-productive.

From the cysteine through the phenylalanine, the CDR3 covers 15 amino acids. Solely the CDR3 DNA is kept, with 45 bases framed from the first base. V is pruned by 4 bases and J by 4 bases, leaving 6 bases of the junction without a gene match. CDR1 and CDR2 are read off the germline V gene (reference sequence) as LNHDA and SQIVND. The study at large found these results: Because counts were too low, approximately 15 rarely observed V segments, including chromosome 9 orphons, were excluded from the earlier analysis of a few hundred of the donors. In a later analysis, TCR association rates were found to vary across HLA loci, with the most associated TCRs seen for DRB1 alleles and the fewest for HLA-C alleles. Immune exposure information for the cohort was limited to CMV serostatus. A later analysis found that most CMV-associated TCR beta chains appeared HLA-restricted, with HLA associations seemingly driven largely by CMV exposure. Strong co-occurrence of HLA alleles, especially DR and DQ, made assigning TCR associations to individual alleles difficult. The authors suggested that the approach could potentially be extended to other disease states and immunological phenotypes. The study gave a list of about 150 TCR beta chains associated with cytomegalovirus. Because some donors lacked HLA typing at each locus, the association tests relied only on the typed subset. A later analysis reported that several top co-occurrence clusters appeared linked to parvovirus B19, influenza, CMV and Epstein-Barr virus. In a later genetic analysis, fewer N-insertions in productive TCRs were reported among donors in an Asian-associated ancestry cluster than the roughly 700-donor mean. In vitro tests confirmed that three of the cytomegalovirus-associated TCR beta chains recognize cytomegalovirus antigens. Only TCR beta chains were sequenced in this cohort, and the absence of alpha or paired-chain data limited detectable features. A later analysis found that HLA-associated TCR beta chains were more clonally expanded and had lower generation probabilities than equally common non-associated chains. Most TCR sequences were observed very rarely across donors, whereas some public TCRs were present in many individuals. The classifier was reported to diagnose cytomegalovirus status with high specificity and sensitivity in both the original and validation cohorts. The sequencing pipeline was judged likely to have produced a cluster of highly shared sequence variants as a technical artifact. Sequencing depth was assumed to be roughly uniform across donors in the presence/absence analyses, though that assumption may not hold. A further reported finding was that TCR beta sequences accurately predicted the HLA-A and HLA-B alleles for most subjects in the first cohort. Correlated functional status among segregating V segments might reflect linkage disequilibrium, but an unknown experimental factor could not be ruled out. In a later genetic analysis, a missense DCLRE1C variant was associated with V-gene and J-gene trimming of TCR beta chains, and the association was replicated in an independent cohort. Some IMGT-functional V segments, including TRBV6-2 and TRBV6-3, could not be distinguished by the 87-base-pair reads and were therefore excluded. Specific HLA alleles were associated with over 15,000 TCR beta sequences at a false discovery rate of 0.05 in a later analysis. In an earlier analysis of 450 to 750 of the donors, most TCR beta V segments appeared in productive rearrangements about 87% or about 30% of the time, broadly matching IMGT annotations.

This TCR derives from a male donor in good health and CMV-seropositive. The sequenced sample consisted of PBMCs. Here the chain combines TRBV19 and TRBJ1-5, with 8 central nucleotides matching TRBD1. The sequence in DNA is TGTGCCAGTAGTACAGGACAGGGACGTAATCAGCCCCAGCATTTT. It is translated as CASSTGQGRNQPQHF.